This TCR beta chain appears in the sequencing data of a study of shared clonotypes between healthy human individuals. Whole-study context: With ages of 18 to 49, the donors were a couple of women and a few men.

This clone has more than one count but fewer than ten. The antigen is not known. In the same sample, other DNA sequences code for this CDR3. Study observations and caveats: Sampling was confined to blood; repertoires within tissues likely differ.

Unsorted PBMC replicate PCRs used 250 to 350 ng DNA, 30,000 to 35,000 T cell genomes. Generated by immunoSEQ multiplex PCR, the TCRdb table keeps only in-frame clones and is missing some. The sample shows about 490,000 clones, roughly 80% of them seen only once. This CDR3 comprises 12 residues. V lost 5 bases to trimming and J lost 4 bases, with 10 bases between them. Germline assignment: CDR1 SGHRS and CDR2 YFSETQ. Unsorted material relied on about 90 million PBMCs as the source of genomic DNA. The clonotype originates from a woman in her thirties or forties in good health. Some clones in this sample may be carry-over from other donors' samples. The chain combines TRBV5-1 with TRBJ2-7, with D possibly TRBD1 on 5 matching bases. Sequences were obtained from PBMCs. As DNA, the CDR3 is TGCGCCAGCAGTAGTCAGGGTTACGAGCAGTACTTC. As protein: CASSSQGYEQYF. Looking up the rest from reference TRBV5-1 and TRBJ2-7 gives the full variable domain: KAGVTQTPRYLIKTRGQQVTLSCSPISGHRSVSWYQQTPGQGLQFLFEYFSETQRNKGNFPGRFSGRQFSNSRSEMNVSTLELGDSALYLCASSSQGYEQYFGPGTRLTVT.